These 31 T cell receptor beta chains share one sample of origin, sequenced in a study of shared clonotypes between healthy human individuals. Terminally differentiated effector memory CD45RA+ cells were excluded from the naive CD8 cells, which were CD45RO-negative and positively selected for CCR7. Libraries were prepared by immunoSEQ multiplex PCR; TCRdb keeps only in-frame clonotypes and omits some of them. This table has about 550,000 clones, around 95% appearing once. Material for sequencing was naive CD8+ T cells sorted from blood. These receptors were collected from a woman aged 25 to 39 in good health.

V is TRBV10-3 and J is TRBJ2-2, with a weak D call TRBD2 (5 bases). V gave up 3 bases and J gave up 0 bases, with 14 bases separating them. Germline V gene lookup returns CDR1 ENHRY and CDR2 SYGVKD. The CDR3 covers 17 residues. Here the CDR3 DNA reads TGTGCCATCAGTGAAGTTGAGGGAGAACCGAACACCGGGGAGCTGTTTTTT. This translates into CAISEVEGEPNTGELFF.

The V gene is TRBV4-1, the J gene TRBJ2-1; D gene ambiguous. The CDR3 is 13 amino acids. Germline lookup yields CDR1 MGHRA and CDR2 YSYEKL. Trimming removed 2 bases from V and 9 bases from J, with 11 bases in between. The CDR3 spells CASSQPIFGEQFF. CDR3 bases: TGCGCCAGCAGCCAACCCATCTTCGGTGAGCAGTTCTTC.

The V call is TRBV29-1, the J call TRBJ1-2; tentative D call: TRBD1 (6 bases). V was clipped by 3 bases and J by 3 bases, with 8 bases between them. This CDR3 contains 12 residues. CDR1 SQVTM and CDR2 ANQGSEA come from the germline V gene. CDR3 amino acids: CSVDQGYYGYTF. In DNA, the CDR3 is TGCAGCGTTGATCAGGGGTACTATGGCTACACCTTC. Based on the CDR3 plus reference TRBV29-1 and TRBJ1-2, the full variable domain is SAVISQKPSRDICQRGTSLTIQCQVDSQVTMMFWYRQQPGQSLTLIATANQGSEATYESGFVIDKFPISRPNLTFSTLTVSNMSPEDSSIYLCSVDQGYYGYTFGSGTRLTVV.

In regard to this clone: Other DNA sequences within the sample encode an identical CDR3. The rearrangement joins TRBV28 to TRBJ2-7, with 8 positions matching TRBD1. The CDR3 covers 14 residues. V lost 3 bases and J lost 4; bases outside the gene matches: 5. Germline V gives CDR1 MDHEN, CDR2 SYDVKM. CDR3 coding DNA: TGTGCCAGCAGTTTGGCAGGGGGCGGGTACGAGCAGTACTTC. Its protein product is CASSLAGGGYEQYF. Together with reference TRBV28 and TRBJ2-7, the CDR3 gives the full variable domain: DVKVTQSSRYLVKRTGEKVFLECVQDMDHENMFWYRQDPGLGLRLIYFSYDVKMKEKGDIPEGYSVSREKKERFSLILESASTNQTSMYLCASSLAGGGYEQYFGPGTRLTVT.

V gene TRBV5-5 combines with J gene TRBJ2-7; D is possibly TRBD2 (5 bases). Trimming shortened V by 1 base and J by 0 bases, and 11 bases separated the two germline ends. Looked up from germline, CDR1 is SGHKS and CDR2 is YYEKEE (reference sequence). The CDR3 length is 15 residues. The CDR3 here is CASSLLRDSSYEQYF. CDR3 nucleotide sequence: TGTGCCAGCAGCTTGCTCCGGGATTCCTCCTACGAGCAGTACTTC.

CDR3 sequence: CASSHSTVNTEAFF. The CDR3 DNA is TGTGCCAGCAGCCACTCGACTGTGAACACTGAAGCTTTCTTT. This sequence joins TRBV5-4 and TRBJ1-1; D is unclear. The CDR3 loop spans 14 amino acids. V gave up 4 bases and J gave up 0 bases, with 10 bases separating them. Germline V gene sequence: CDR1 SGHNT, CDR2 YYREEE (reference sequence).

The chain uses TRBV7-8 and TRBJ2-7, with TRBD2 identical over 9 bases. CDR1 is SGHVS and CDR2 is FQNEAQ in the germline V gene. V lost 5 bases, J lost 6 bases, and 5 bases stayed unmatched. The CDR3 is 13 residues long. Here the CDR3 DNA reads TGTGCCAGCAGCGACGCGGGGGGGCTCGAGCAGTACTTC. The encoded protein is CASSDAGGLEQYF.

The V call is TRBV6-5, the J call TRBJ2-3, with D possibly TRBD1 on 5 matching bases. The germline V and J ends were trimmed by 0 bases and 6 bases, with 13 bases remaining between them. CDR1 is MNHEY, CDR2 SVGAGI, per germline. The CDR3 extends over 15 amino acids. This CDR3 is CASSYSSRAWDTQYF. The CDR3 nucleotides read TGTGCCAGCAGTTACTCGAGCAGGGCGTGGGATACGCAGTATTTT.

CDR3: CASSLSGRGGNEQFF. CDR3 coding DNA: TGTGCCAGCAGTTTATCGGGGCGGGGGGGCAATGAGCAGTTCTTC. The chain uses TRBV27 and TRBJ2-1, with 9 bases matching TRBD2. This CDR3 is built from 15 residues. The germline V gene encodes CDR1 MNHEY and CDR2 SMNVEV (reference sequence). The J segment lost 6 bases and the V segment lost 0 bases, leaving 3 bases of the junction unmatched.

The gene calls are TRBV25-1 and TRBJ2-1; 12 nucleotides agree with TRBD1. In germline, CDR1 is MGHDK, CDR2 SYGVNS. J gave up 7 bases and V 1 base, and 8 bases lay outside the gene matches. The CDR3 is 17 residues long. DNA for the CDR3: TGTGCCAGCAGTGAATGGGATGGGGACAGGGGGCTAAATGAGCAGTTCTTC. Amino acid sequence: CASSEWDGDRGLNEQFF.

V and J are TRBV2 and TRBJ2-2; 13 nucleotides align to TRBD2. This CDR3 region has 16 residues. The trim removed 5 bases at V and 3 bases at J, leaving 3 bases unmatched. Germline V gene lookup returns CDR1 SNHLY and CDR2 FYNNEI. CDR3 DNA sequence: TGTGCCAGCAGTTGGACTAGCGGGAGTGACACCGGGGAGCTGTTTTTT. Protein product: CASSWTSGSDTGELFF.

The CDR3 coding sequence is TGTGCCAGCAGCCCCGAGGGGTTGGCCAATCAGCCCCAGCATTTT. Encoded protein: CASSPEGLANQPQHF. This sequence joins TRBV9 and TRBJ1-5; possible D gene TRBD1, 5 bases. V was shortened by 4 bases and J by 3 bases, with 14 bases between the two germline ends. The CDR3 totals 15 residues. Germline assignment: CDR1 SGDLS and CDR2 YYNGEE.

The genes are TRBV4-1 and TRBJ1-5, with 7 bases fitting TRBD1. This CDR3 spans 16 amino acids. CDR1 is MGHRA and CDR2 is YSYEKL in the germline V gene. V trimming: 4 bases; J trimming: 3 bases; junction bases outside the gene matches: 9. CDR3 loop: CASSLKSTGVNQPQHF. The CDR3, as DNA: TGCGCCAGCAGCCTGAAATCAACAGGGGTCAATCAGCCCCAGCATTTT.

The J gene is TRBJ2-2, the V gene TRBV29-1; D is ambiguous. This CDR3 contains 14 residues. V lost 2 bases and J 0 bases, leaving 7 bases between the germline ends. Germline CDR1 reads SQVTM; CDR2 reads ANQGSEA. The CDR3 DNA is TGCAGCGTTGAACGAGATGCGAACACCGGGGAGCTGTTTTTT. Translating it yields CSVERDANTGELFF.

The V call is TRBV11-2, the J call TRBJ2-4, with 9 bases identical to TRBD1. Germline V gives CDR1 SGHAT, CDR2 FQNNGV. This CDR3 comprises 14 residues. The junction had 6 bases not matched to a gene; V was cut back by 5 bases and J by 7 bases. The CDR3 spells CASSKDRGMNIQYF. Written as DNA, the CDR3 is TGTGCCAGCAGCAAGGACAGGGGCATGAACATTCAGTACTTC.

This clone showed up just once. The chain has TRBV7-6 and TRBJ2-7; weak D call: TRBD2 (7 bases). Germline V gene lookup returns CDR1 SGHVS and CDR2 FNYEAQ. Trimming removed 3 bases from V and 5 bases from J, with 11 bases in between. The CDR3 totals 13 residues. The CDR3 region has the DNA TGTGCCAGCAGCTTGGGGGGGCTGGACGAGCAGTACTTC. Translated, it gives CASSLGGLDEQYF. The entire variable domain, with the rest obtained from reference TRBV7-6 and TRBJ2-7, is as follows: GAGVSQSPRYKVTKRGQDVALRCDPISGHVSLYWYRQALGQGPEFLTYFNYEAQQDKSGLPNDRFSAERPEGSISTLTIQRTEQRDSAMYRCASSLGGLDEQYFGPGTRLTVT.

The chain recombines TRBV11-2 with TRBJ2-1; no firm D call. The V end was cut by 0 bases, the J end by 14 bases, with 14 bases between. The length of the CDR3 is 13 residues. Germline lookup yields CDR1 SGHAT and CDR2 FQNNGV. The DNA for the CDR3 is TGTGCCAGCAGCTTAGATCGAGCAGGAGAGGAGTTCTTC. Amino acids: CASSLDRAGEEFF.

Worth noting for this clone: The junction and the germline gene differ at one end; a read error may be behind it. CDR3 residues: CASRPPSSSEQYF. The CDR3 nucleotides are TGTGCCAGCAGGCCCCCCTCCTCCTCCGAGCAGTACTTC. The chain is built from TRBV5-4 and TRBJ2-5; no clear D gene. The assigned J gene may be wrong: the sequence end matches TRBJ2-7 better. Per the germline V gene, CDR1 is SGHNT and CDR2 is YYREEE (reference sequence). The CDR3 spans 13 residues.

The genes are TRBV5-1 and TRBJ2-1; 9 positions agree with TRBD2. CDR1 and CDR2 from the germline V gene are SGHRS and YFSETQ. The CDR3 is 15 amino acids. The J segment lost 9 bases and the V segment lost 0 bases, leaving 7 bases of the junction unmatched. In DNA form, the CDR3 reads TGCGCCAGCAGCTTGGTAAGAGCGGGAGGCGGTGAGCAGTTCTTC. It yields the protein CASSLVRAGGGEQFF. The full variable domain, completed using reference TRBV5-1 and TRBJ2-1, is KAGVTQTPRYLIKTRGQQVTLSCSPISGHRSVSWYQQTPGQGLQFLFEYFSETQRNKGNFPGRFSGRQFSNSRSEMNVSTLELGDSALYLCASSLVRAGGGEQFFGPGTRLTVL.

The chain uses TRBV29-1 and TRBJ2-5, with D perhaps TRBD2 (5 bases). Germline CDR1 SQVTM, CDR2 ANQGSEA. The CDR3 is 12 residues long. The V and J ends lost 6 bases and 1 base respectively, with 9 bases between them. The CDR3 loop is CSVPRGQETQYF. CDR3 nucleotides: TGCAGCGTCCCCCGGGGCCAAGAGACCCAGTACTTC.

The CDR3 nucleotides are TGTGCCAGTAGTCGCCCCGACAGGGTAGGAGACACTGAAGCTTTCTTT. Protein product: CASSRPDRVGDTEAFF. This chain uses TRBV19 with TRBJ1-1; 7 bases are a match to TRBD1. The CDR3 loop spans 16 amino acids. Germline V gene data show CDR1 as LNHDA and CDR2 as SQIVND (reference sequence). The junction had 12 bases not matched to a gene; V was cut back by 5 bases and J by 3 bases.

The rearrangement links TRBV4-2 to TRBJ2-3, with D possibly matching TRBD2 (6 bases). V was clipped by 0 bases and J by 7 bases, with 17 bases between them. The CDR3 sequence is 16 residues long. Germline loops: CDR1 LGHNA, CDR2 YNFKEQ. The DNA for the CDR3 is TGTGCCAGCAGCCAAGAAGACGGAGGGCCCGGAAATACGCAGTATTTT. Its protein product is CASSQEDGGPGNTQYF.

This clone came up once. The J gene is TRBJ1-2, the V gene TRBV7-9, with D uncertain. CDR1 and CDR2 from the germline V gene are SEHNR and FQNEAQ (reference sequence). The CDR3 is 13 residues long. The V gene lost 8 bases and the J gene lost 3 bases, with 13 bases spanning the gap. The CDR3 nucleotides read TGTGCCAGCGATTTTCGGGTCGACTATGGCTACACCTTC. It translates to CASDFRVDYGYTF.

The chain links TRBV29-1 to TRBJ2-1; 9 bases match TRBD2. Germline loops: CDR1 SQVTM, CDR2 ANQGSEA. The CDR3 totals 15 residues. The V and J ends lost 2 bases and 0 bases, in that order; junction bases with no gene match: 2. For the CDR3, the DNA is TGCAGCGTTGAATTAGCGGGAGTCTCCTACAATGAGCAGTTCTTC. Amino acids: CSVELAGVSYNEQFF.

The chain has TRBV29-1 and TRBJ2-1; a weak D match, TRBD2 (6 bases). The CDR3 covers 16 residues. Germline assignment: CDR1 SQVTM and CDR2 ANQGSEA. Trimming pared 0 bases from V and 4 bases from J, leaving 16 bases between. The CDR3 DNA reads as TGCAGCGTTGAAGATCCCATCGAGGGGAGGTACAATGAGCAGTTCTTC. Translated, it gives CSVEDPIEGRYNEQFF.

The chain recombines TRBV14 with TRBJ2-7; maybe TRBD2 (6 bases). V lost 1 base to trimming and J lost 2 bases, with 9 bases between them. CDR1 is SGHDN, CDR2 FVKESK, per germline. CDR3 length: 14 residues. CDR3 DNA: TGTGCCAGCAGCCAAGCGGGGGTCCCCTACGAGCAGTACTTC. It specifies CASSQAGVPYEQYF.

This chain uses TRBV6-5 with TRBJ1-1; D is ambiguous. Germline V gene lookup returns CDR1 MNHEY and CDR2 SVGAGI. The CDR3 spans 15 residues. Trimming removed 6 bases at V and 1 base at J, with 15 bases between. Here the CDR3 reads CASSFFPFGNTEAFF. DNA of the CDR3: TGTGCCAGCAGCTTCTTTCCCTTCGGGAACACTGAAGCTTTCTTT.

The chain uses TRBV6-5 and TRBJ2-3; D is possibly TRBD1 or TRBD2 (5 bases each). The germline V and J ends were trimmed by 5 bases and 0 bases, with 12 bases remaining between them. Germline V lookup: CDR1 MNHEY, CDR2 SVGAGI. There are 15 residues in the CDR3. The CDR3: CASSPGTVSTDTQYF. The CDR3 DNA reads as TGTGCCAGCAGTCCCGGGACCGTCAGCACAGATACGCAGTATTTT.

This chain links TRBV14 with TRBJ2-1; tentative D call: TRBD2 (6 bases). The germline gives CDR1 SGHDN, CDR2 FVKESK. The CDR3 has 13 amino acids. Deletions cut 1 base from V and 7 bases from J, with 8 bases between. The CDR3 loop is CASSQVGSNEQFF. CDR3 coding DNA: TGTGCCAGCAGCCAAGTCGGGAGTAATGAGCAGTTCTTC.

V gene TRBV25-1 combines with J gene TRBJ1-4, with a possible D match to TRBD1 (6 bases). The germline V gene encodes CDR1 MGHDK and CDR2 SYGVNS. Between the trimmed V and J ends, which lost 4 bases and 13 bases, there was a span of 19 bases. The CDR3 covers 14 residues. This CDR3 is CASSVRGMEMRLFF. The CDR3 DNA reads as TGTGCCAGCAGTGTCAGGGGTATGGAAATGAGACTGTTTTTT.

The CDR3 nucleotides are TGTGCCAGCAGCCCCTGGGGTCCGGATACGCAGTATTTT. Translating gives CASSPWGPDTQYF. The V call is TRBV27, the J call TRBJ2-3, with D uncertain. The ends were cut back, 6 bases at V and 6 bases at J, with 13 bases in the middle. CDR1 and CDR2 (germline): MNHEY, SMNVEV (reference sequence). This CDR3 has 13 amino acids.